This T cell receptor beta chain comes out of a study of post-analysis software for immune sequencing data. Notes on the study in general: Strong co-clustering by F measure was seen for same-batch samples. Significantly decreased normalized Chao1 diversity was recorded for multiple sclerosis patients relative to controls. Comparison of patients with controls showed 4 to 6 TRBV segments more frequent in patients, TRBV5-6, TRBV5-1 and TRBV20-1 among them.

Turning to this clonotype: Its antigen remains unidentified.

The authors incorporated unique molecular identifiers into the TCR beta cDNA libraries. Researchers reported a few hundred thousand cDNA molecules coming from around 1 to 9.1 million T cells. TCRdb analysed the PCR reads with MiXCR anew, one entry per CDR3 protein. The sample lists 430,000 or so distinct CDR3 sequences; 30% to 45% were seen once. This CDR3 comprises 16 residues. CDR1 is MNHEY, CDR2 SVGEGT, per germline. Trimming removed 5 bases from V and 1 base from J; junction bases left unmatched: 11. The chain employs TRBV6-2 or TRBV6-3 and TRBJ2-7; 7 bases are shared with TRBD1. Source material: blood. This TCR was recovered from a girl aged 2-10 years with multiple sclerosis. Written as DNA, the CDR3 is TGTGCCAGCAGTGACGAACCCCGGACAGGTTCCTACGAGCAGTACTTC. Translation gives CASSDEPRTGSYEQYF.